This section outlines one TCR beta chain sequence together with its context. This specimen comes from a study of monozygotic twins with inflammatory bowel disease. TCRdb re-called the 5' RACE reads, yielding one record per CDR3 amino acid sequence without DNA. The table for this sample gives 350,000 to 550,000 distinct CDR3 sequences. CDR1 is SQVTM and CDR2 is ANQGSEA in the germline V gene. This CDR3 spans 14 amino acids. Without any T cell sorting, total RNA was isolated from whole blood. The sequence was obtained from a human donor with ulcerative colitis or Crohn's disease, or a healthy co-twin of an affected twin (not recorded which). Sequenced input: blood. The chain combines TRBV29-1 with TRBJ2-2; the TCRdb call, TRBD1, lacks DNA for checking. Here the CDR3 reads CRVGRGAGTGELFF.